This record covers a single T cell receptor (beta chain). This clonotype was detected many times. This receptor's antigen is unknown. Base qualities were left out, and no much larger clone turns up one base away. Libraries were built with RACE. For sequencing, a NextSeq 500 was employed. During library preparation, unique molecular identifiers were attached to individual cDNA molecules so that TCRs could be counted quantitatively and reproducibly. Each blood RNA sample was used to sequence both TCR alpha and TCR beta chains. On the authors' methods: The median number of TCRs per sample was roughly 94,000, ranging from about 20,000 to 700,000. The Decombinator software suite was used to annotate V, J and CDR3 in the TCR reads. Every sample was subsampled to the same number of TCRs (28,000) for the PS versus PT1 abundance plots. Expanded TCRs were defined as absent before sensitization and observed at least eight times at the 2-week time point. TCRdb ran its own pipeline on the public reads, namely fastp trimming at Q25 and MiXCR clone calling, and kept in-frame beta chains. Records with the same CDR3 protein are collapsed into one entry carrying the most frequent genes and DNA. These V and J calls rely on TCRdb rather than the paper's analysis. This sample holds approximately 89,000 distinct CDR3 sequences; approximately 10% were observed only once. The ten largest account for 2% to 2.5% of the sample.

The sample is drawn from a study of human T cells and chemical hapten exposure (dated by TCRdb to the early 2020s). Describing the broader study: For sensitization, 2% DPC in acetone was applied to an approximately 2 cm by approximately 2 cm area of upper inner arm skin. Throughout the study period of about 22 weeks, patients also received therapeutic DPC doses to the scalp every week. Patch testing on the upper back used Finn chambers containing 0.01% DPC, with scoring done after 6 days according to International Contact Dermatitis Research Group standards. Alopecia areata with under or over 50% scalp involvement, alopecia totalis and alopecia universalis were represented in the patient cohort, which was mostly female. Libraries were pooled for sequencing, and per-sample TCR yields varied mainly because of small differences in library volumes within the pool. This study followed changes in the peripheral blood TCR repertoire in vivo during primary and secondary sensitization of alopecia patients to the hapten diphenylcyclopropenone (DPC). Blood samples were taken from patients before sensitization (week 0) and then at 2, 6 and about 24 weeks after DPC sensitization. Blood for TCR sequencing was provided by twenty-nine alopecia patients at one to four time points (pre-sensitization, 2, 6 and 24 weeks). What the study reported, not specific to this receptor: Significantly more large CDR3 similarity clusters were formed by expanded TCRs than by pre-sensitization or healthy control sets, consistent with antigen-driven responses. Repeated subsampling changed both the strength of the expansion versus patch-test correlation and the threshold at which the correlation became significant. Patch test score was positively correlated with the number of PT1 expanded TCRs, with significance at thresholds 8, 16 and 32 but not at 4. Because every patient had alopecia, a presumed autoimmune disease, the patients' immune response might differ from that of healthy individuals. The number of TCRs above 1 in 1000 frequency did not change with DPC sensitization; there was no evidence of global repertoire structure alterations.

The CDR3 numbers 12 residues from cysteine through phenylalanine. The retained sequence is limited to the CDR3, 36 bases, with the frame set at the first base. The V end gives up 4 bases and the J end 11 bases, leaving 5 bases in the junction not matched to a gene. Sequences MNHEY (CDR1) and SVGEGT (CDR2) are obtained from the germline V gene. The time point label corresponds to: patch test 2, 6 weeks after DPC sensitization. What the treatment or condition label conveys for this sample: therapeutic diphenylcyclopropenone sensitization with weekly scalp DPC. At every patch-test visit, the blood draw took place before the patch test was put on. Patients were considered eligible if aged 18 to 70, diagnosed with alopecia and deemed suitable for DPC therapy, and patients were excluded if pregnant. Total RNA was isolated from unfractionated whole blood collected in Tempus Blood RNA tubes.

The chain couples TRBV6-2 or TRBV6-3 to TRBJ2-3, with 8 bases in between that match TRBD2. The clonotype was recovered from a woman under 40 with alopecia areata. Some clones in this sample may be carry-over from other donors' samples. Sequencing was performed on whole blood, taken in connection with sensitization to the hapten diphenylcyclopropenone (DPC). The CDR3 corresponds to CASSSPSGRQYF. Here is the DNA: TGTGCCAGCAGTTCCCCTAGCGGGCGGCAGTATTTT.